This is a list of T cell receptor beta chains from one sample in a study of blood T cell repertoires in COVID-19. Sequencing used immunoSEQ multiplex PCR; TCRdb keeps in-frame clones, though not all of them. The sample contains some 270,000 clones, roughly 85% of which appear only once. Specimen: PBMCs or T cells enriched from blood (not recorded which). All receptors derive from a woman between 50 and 59 years old with acute COVID-19. Each CDR3 is given with its conserved first and last residue. D genes are given only for firm matches. Clone size is stated in some rows and not others, as once, few, many or a class when expanded.

-	TRBJ1-1	TRBV18	once	CASSPPVGLGGMNTEAFF	TGTGCCAGCTCACCACCGGTAGGTTTGGGAGGCATGAACACTGAAGCTTTCTTT
TRBD1	TRBJ2-7	TRBV20-1	once	CSVEGGPEQYF	TGCAGTGTCGAAGGGGGCCCCGAGCAGTACTTC
TRBD1	TRBJ1-3	TRBV30	-	CAWSSGQGGGNTIYF	TGTGCCTGGAGTTCAGGACAGGGGGGTGGAAACACCATATATTTT
TRBD1	TRBJ1-1	TRBV5-4	once	CASSWGTGGTGTEAFF	TGTGCCAGCAGCTGGGGGACAGGAGGAACTGGGACTGAAGCTTTCTTT
-	TRBJ2-7	TRBV3-1/TRBV3-2	-	CASSPNTDSAVQYF	TGTGCCAGCAGTCCCAACACTGACAGTGCGGTGCAGTACTTC
TRBD1	TRBJ2-1	TRBV5-4	-	CASSLARRQGVNEQFF	TGTGCCAGCAGCTTGGCAAGGAGACAGGGAGTGAATGAGCAGTTCTTC
TRBD1	TRBJ2-4	TRBV18	-	CASSPPGTGSNIQYF	TGTGCCAGCTCACCACCCGGGACAGGCTCCAACATTCAGTACTTC
TRBD1	TRBJ1-1	TRBV6-6	-	CASSTTGGRRNTEAFF	TGTGCCAGCAGTACAACAGGGGGCAGGCGGAACACTGAAGCTTTCTTT
TRBD1	TRBJ1-2	TRBV14	-	CASSPGQDYGYTF	TGTGCCAGCAGCCCGGGACAGGACTATGGCTACACCTTC
-	TRBJ1-1	TRBV12-3/TRBV12-4	many	CASRTWGNTEAFF	TGTGCCAGCCGAACGTGGGGCAACACTGAAGCTTTCTTT
-	TRBJ1-2	TRBV9	few	CASEASNYGYTF	TGTGCCAGCGAGGCATCTAACTATGGCTACACCTTC
-	TRBJ2-5	TRBV9	-	CASSSRGAQGTQYF	TGTGCCAGCAGCTCCCGGGGGGCCCAGGGGACCCAGTACTTC
TRBD2	TRBJ2-2	TRBV7-8	few	CASSFGLAGGLYPGELFF	TGTGCCAGCAGCTTCGGACTAGCGGGGGGGCTATACCCCGGGGAGCTGTTTTTT
TRBD1	TRBJ2-2	TRBV5-1	-	CASAPGQPNTGELFF	TGCGCCAGCGCGCCGGGACAGCCAAACACCGGGGAGCTGTTTTTT
TRBD2	TRBJ2-2	TRBV5-1	-	CASSLEGRGGADGELFF	TGCGCCAGCAGCTTGGAGGGGCGCGGGGGGGCCGACGGGGAGCTGTTTTTT
-	TRBJ2-3	TRBV7-2	-	CASSLGVEMSTDTQYF	TGTGCCAGCAGCTTAGGAGTAGAAATGAGCACAGATACGCAGTATTTT
-	TRBJ2-7	TRBV7-2	-	CASSLGGKGYEQYF	TGTGCCAGCAGCCTGGGGGGAAAAGGCTACGAGCAGTACTTC
TRBD1	TRBJ1-2	TRBV4-3	once	CASSQVAGGRYTF	TGCGCCAGCAGCCAAGTCGCAGGGGGAAGGTACACCTTC
-	TRBJ1-1	TRBV30	-	CAWNRGMDTEAFF	TGTGCCTGGAACCGGGGGATGGACACTGAAGCTTTCTTT
TRBD1	TRBJ1-1	TRBV6-2/TRBV6-3	-	CASSYPRDRGTNTEAFF	TGTGCCAGCAGTTACCCCCGGGACAGGGGGACGAACACTGAAGCTTTCTTT
-	TRBJ1-2	TRBV30	-	CAWSGTGNYGYTF	TGTGCCTGGAGTGGCACAGGGAACTATGGCTACACCTTC
TRBD1	TRBJ2-3	TRBV12-3/TRBV12-4	-	CASSRTGTQYF	TGTGCCAGCAGCAGGACAGGGACGCAGTATTTT
TRBD1	TRBJ2-5	TRBV5-4	-	CASSRDRGSQETQYF	TGTGCCAGCAGTCGGGACAGGGGCTCACAAGAGACCCAGTACTTC
TRBD1	TRBJ1-1	TRBV24-1	-	CATRETGSAEAFF	TGTGCCACCAGGGAGACAGGGAGCGCTGAAGCTTTCTTT
TRBD1	TRBJ1-2	TRBV4-3	-	CASSQGAGQTNYGYTF	TGCGCCAGCAGCCAAGGGGCGGGACAGACTAACTATGGCTACACCTTC
TRBD2	TRBJ2-7	TRBV6-6	-	CASSSTGLAGTYEQYF	TGTGCCAGCAGTTCGACGGGACTAGCGGGGACCTACGAGCAGTACTTC
-	TRBJ1-4	TRBV6-6	-	CASSYSRATNEKLFF	TGTGCCAGCAGTTACTCAAGAGCAACTAATGAAAAACTGTTTTTT
TRBD2	TRBJ2-1	TRBV5-1	-	CASTGGGLDNEQFF	TGCGCCAGCACTGGCGGGGGGCTGGACAATGAGCAGTTCTTC
TRBD1	TRBJ1-2	TRBV30	-	CAWRGTGGGYGYTF	TGTGCCTGGCGCGGGACAGGGGGCGGGTATGGCTACACCTTC
TRBD1	TRBJ1-2	TRBV29-1	-	CSVRTGVGYTF	TGCAGCGTTAGGACAGGGGTTGGCTACACCTTC
-	TRBJ1-5	TRBV7-2	-	CASSPGANQPQHF	TGTGCCAGCAGTCCAGGGGCCAATCAGCCCCAGCATTTT
TRBD1	TRBJ2-5	TRBV5-1	-	CASSLDRGRETQYF	TGCGCCAGCAGCTTGGACAGGGGGCGAGAGACCCAGTACTTC
TRBD1	TRBJ1-5	TRBV7-2	-	CASSLWQGAGEPQHF	TGTGCCAGCAGCTTATGGCAGGGGGCCGGGGAGCCCCAGCATTTT
-	TRBJ1-3	TRBV7-9	-	CAIRGGIAGNTIYF	TGTGCAATCCGGGGAGGGATCGCTGGAAACACCATATATTTT
-	TRBJ1-3	TRBV29-1	-	CSVRTDSGNTIYF	TGCAGCGTTAGGACAGACTCTGGAAACACCATATATTTT
-	TRBJ1-2	TRBV9	-	CASSPAGWISTSNYGYTF	TGTGCCAGCAGCCCAGCCGGGTGGATCTCCACCTCAAACTATGGCTACACCTTC
TRBD2	TRBJ2-7	TRBV5-5	many	CASSLDSGGAAYEQYF	TGTGCCAGCAGCTTGGACAGCGGGGGGGCCGCCTACGAGCAGTACTTC
TRBD1	TRBJ1-5	TRBV28	-	CASRSLQGAGQPQHF	TGTGCCAGCAGGTCCTTACAGGGGGCTGGGCAGCCCCAGCATTTT
TRBD1	TRBJ1-5	TRBV6-2/TRBV6-3	-	CASSYVRTGSNQPQHF	TGTGCCAGCAGTTACGTGAGGACAGGTAGCAATCAGCCCCAGCATTTT
-	TRBJ1-3	TRBV11-2	few	CASSLESSTIYF	TGTGCCAGCAGCTTAGAGTCCAGTACCATATATTTT
-	TRBJ1-4	TRBV14	-	CASSPRHATNEKLFF	TGTGCCAGCAGCCCCCGACACGCAACTAATGAAAAACTGTTTTTT
-	TRBJ1-4	TRBV6-5	-	CASSYYRATNEKLFF	TGTGCCAGCAGTTACTACAGAGCAACTAATGAAAAACTGTTTTTT
TRBD1	TRBJ2-7	TRBV6-5	-	CASSYFGTGIYEQYF	TGTGCCAGCAGTTACTTTGGGACAGGGATCTACGAGCAGTACTTC
-	TRBJ1-5	TRBV30	-	CAWRATGNQPQHF	TGTGCCTGGAGGGCCACAGGGAATCAGCCCCAGCATTTT
TRBD1	TRBJ1-2	TRBV9	-	CASSSGQGAGYGYTF	TGTGCCAGCAGCTCCGGACAGGGGGCAGGCTATGGCTACACCTTC
TRBD1	TRBJ1-2	TRBV27	-	CASSGWGQTSLGYTF	TGTGCCAGCAGCGGGTGGGGACAGACTTCTCTTGGCTACACCTTC
-	TRBJ2-5	TRBV30	-	CAWSGAGSETQYF	TGTGCCTGGAGTGGAGCAGGGTCAGAGACCCAGTACTTC
-	TRBJ2-5	TRBV20-1	-	CSARTAETQYF	TGCAGTGCTAGGACAGCAGAGACCCAGTACTTC
-	TRBJ1-6	TRBV2	-	CASSERGSYNSPLHF	TGTGCCAGCAGTGAAAGGGGGTCCTATAATTCACCCCTCCACTTT
-	TRBJ1-1	TRBV9	-	CASSAGRNTEAFF	TGTGCCAGCAGCGCTGGCCGGAACACTGAAGCTTTCTTT
-	TRBJ1-1	TRBV27	-	CASSLWRGNTEAFF	TGTGCCAGCAGTTTATGGAGGGGTAACACTGAAGCTTTCTTT
-	TRBJ1-2	TRBV19	-	CASSIGRGNYGYTF	TGTGCCAGTAGTATAGGAAGGGGGAACTATGGCTACACCTTC
TRBD1	TRBJ1-2	TRBV2	-	CASSERGLGYTF	TGTGCCAGCAGTGAAAGGGGGCTCGGCTACACCTTC
TRBD1	TRBJ1-2	TRBV5-1	-	CASSLTRGRSYGYTF	TGCGCCAGCAGCTTGACTAGGGGGCGCAGCTATGGCTACACCTTC
-	TRBJ2-5	TRBV7-2	-	CASSPRGGERETQYF	TGTGCCAGCAGCCCAAGGGGTGGGGAACGAGAGACCCAGTACTTC
-	TRBJ1-5	TRBV12-5	-	CASALRLWEPQHF	TGTGCTAGTGCCTTGAGACTCTGGGAGCCCCAGCATTTT